In its sample, the clone carrying this T cell receptor (beta chain) ranks as medium-sized. Its specificity is not known. Findings of the study overall: In terms of TCR gene usage, tumor memory CD4+ T cells clustered together with blood and lymph node memory CD4+ cells, as well as with lymph node naive CD4+ cells. Tumor Treg TCRs overlapped most with tumor naive CD4+ cells.

CD25-based Treg depletion was applied to purified naive CD4+ T cells. This CDR3 has 14 residues. After removal of 6 bases from V and 4 bases from J, the junction contained 3 bases not matched to a gene. CDR1 and CDR2 from the germline V gene are MNHEY and SVGAGI. TCRdb reprocessed the 5' RACE reads via MiXCR and lists one record per CDR3 protein. Among over 10,000 distinct CDR3 sequences listed, under 25% were seen once. Input material: naive CD4+ T cells sorted from blood. The subset denotes: naive CD4+ T cells, CD4+CD45RA+CD25-. This clonotype originated in a female donor with breast cancer. This chain connects TRBV6-5 to TRBJ1-6; TRBD1 matches 7 bases. CDR3 DNA: TGTGCCAGCAGGACAGGGATTTATAATTCACCCCTCCACTTT. Protein sequence: CASRTGIYNSPLHF.